Listed here is a single T cell receptor (beta chain). Antigen unknown. Terminally differentiated effector memory CD45RA+ cells were excluded by CCR7 positive selection of CD45RO-negative cells. This sample was taken from a study of shared clonotypes between healthy human individuals. In the authors' workflow: ImmunoSEQ junction-only sequences lacked quality scores, so their filtering differed. The method was immunoSEQ multiplex PCR; TCRdb's version includes in-frame clones alone and lacks a portion of them. V and J calls plus clone size are reproduced from that table; the DNA served to infer D and trimming. Here the sample spans about 1,900,000 clones, approximately 94% being singletons. V lost 3 bases, J lost 0 bases, and 19 bases lay in between. The germline V gene encodes CDR1 SGDLS and CDR2 YYNGEE. The CDR3 totals 19 residues. Study-wide findings and caveats: Rarefaction analysis demonstrated incomplete sorted-subset sequencing notwithstanding large depth. Unshared clonotypes carried lower generation probabilities than those common to all four donors.

The specimen was naive CD8+ T cells sorted from blood. The clonotype was recovered from a man in his late teens or twenties in good health. V is TRBV9 and J is TRBJ2-6; D uncertain. CDR3 in amino acids: CASSAPVGPIPSGANVLTF. The CDR3 DNA reads as TGTGCCAGCAGCGCCCCGGTAGGACCTATCCCCTCTGGGGCCAACGTCCTGACTTTC.